The clone carrying this T cell receptor beta chain was counted a few times. Its antigen is unknown. This record belongs to a study of T cell repertoires in cytomegalovirus infection. Findings and limits, study-wide: In two of eight donors, the top clonotype was HLA-C-restricted CMV-specific. CMV carriers with the relevant HLA were identified by cumulative public TCR beta family frequency.

TCRdb re-called the reads through MiXCR, storing one row per CDR3 protein. The sample lists nearly 700,000 distinct CDR3 sequences, around 30% seen once, with roughly 20% in the top ten. This CDR3 has 15 residues. Germline V gene lookup returns CDR1 MNHEY and CDR2 SVGEGT. With 0 bases removed from V and 1 base from J, the gap between germline ends came to 9 bases. Here the sequenced sample was cultured PBMCs, taken from culture after CMV antigen stimulation. The receptor was derived from a human donor in good health (CMV status not recorded). Some clones in this sample may be carry-over from other donors' samples. This sequence joins TRBV6-2 or TRBV6-3 and TRBJ2-5; D unclear. DNA of the CDR3: TGTGCCAGCAGTTACTCAGCGAGTGCCCAAGAGACCCAGTACTTC. It translates to CASSYSASAQETQYF.